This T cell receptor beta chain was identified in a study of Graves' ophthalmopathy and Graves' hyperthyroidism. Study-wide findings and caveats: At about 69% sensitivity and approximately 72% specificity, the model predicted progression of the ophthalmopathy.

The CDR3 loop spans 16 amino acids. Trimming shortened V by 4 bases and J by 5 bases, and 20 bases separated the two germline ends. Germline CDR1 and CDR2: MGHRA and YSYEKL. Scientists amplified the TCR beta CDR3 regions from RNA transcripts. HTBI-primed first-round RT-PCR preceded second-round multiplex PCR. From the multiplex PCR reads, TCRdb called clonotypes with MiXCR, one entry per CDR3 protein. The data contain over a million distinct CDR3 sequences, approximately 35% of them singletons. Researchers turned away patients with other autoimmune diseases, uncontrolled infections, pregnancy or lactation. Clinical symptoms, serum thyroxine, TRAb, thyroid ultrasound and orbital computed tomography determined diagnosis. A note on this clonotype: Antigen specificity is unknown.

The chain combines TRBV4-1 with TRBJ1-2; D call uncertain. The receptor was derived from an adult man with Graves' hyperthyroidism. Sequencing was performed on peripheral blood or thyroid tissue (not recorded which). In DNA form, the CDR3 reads TGCGCCAGCAGCCCACTCATCAAAAGCAAGATGTATGGCTACACCTTC. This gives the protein CASSPLIKSKMYGYTF.